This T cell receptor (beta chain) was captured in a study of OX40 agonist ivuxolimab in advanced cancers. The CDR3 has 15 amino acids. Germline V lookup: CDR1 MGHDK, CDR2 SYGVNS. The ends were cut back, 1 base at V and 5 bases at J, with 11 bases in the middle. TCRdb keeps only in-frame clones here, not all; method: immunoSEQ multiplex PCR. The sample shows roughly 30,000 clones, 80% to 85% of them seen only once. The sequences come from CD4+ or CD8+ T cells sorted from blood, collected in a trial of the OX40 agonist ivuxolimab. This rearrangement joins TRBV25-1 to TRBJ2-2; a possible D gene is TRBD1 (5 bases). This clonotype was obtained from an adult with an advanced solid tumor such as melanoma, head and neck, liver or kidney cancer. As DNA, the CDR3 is TGTGCCAGCAGTGAATTTCGCAGGGCAACCGGGGAGCTGTTTTTT. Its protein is CASSEFRRATGELFF.